Following are 6 T cell receptor beta chains from one sample sequenced in a study of tumor and adjacent non-tumor tissue in lung cancer. TCRbeta libraries were built with three rounds of nested PCR, modified from ARM-PCR. TCRdb redid the calling of the multiplex PCR reads with MiXCR, one entry per CDR3 protein. The table has 68,000 or so distinct CDR3 sequences, roughly three fifths seen once. No cell sorting was done before RNA was extracted from the tissue. Sequenced: lung tumor tissue. All receptors come from a man aged 50 to 60 with non-small cell lung cancer.

As concerns this clonotype: A much larger clone lies a single base off, so this may be a read error. V gene TRBV4-1 combines with J gene TRBJ2-7; D possibly uses TRBD1 or TRBD2 (5 bases each). Germline V CDR1 and CDR2: MGHRA, YSYEKL. This CDR3 has 15 amino acids. CDR3 in amino acids: CASSQASGTMLEHYF. CDR3 bases: TGCGCCAGCAGCCAAGCTTCCGGGACGATGCTCGAGCACTACTTC.

Concerning this clonotype: A clone one base away is much larger, so this may be a read error. The rearrangement uses TRBV5-5 and TRBJ2-3; tentatively, D is TRBD1 (7 bases). This CDR3 has 15 residues. Germline values: CDR1 SGHKS, CDR2 YYEKEE (reference sequence). CDR3 nucleotide sequence: TGTACCAGCAGCCCAACTCAGGGGGGCCCAGATACGCAGTATTTT. It specifies CTSSPTQGGPDTQYF.

Notes on this clonotype: At one end, the junction sequence differs from germline, possibly due to a read error. The rearrangement joins TRBV6-2 or TRBV6-3 to TRBJ2-1; 7 bases fit TRBD2. Germline lookup yields CDR1 MNHEY and CDR2 SVGEGT. The length of the CDR3 is 17 residues. The CDR3 DNA sequence: TGTGCCGGCAGTTACGGGGAGGGCAGGATTAGCGGCAATGAGCAGTTCTTC. It is translated as CAGSYGEGRISGNEQFF.

Comments on this clonotype: Germline is not matched at one junction end, which may reflect a read error. The genes are TRBV28 and TRBJ1-3; the D is unclear. The CDR3 contains 12 residues. In germline, CDR1 is MDHEN, CDR2 SYDVKM. The CDR3 DNA sequence: TGTGCCAGCAGATTATTCGGCCGGAGGCTGGAATTT. This translates into CASRLFGRRLEF.

The genes are TRBV20-1 and TRBJ2-5; tentative D call: TRBD1 (6 bases). Deletions cut 5 bases from V and 5 bases from J, with 15 bases between. The CDR3 totals 13 residues. Germline CDR1 DFQATT, CDR2 SNEGSKA (reference sequence). The CDR3 DNA reads TGCAGTGCTTTTGGGGGCATGATTGAGACCCAGTACTTC. It translates to CSAFGGMIETQYF.

For this clonotype: A read error may account for a junction end that differs from germline. V is TRBV6-1 and J is TRBJ2-7; TRBD2 matches 15 bases. Germline V lookup: CDR1 MNHNS, CDR2 SASEGT. This CDR3 comprises 15 residues. The CDR3 sequence: CAGSGTSGGKYERYF. The CDR3 DNA sequence: TGTGCCGGCAGTGGGACTAGCGGGGGGAAGTACGAACGGTACTTC.